This record concerns one T cell receptor delta chain sequence. The source of the sample is a study of gamma-delta chains in newborns, infants, children. On the study more broadly: Microbial exposure reportedly drives polyclonal innate γδ T cell expansion after birth.

TCRdb re-called the reads with CATT. Of several thousand delta-chain clones listed, roughly 3.5% were seen once; the top ten hold 16%. Unmatched junction bases numbered 15, after V lost 0 bases and J lost 0 bases. The germline gives CDR1 TVYSNPD, CDR2 GDNSRS (reference sequence). This CDR3 is built from 19 residues. The sample taken for sequencing was blood. The receptor comes from a child who was a newborn, infant or young child, either healthy, febrile or measles-vaccinated (not recorded which). V gene TRDV3 combines with J gene TRDJ1, with 11 bases lining up with TRDD3. The CDR3 DNA reads as TGTGCCTTTAGGAAAGGATACTGGGGGATAGACCCGTACACCGATAAACTCATCTTT. Its protein product is CAFRKGYWGIDPYTDKLIF.